This TCR beta chain appears in the sequencing data of a study of T cells after yellow fever vaccination. This CDR3 has 14 amino acids. V was pared by 6 bases and J by 3 bases, with 14 bases between. The V gene's germline CDR1 is MNHEY and CDR2 SMNVEV (reference sequence). This clonotype was seen only a few times. TCRdb ran MiXCR on the 5' RACE reads and lists one entry per CDR3 protein. Seen here are some 500,000 distinct CDR3 sequences, approximately 12% observed once, and the top ten hold over 11%. Here the sequenced sample was PBMCs, taken on the day of the yellow fever booster vaccination. The V and J genes are TRBV27 and TRBJ1-1, with D possibly TRBD1 on 5 matching bases. This TCR derives from a man aged 25 to 40 who received the YFV17D yellow fever vaccine. CDR3 coding DNA: TGTGCCAGCAGAATCATAGTAGGGGACACTGAAGCTTTCTTT. This codes for CASRIIVGDTEAFF.